This is a list of T cell receptor beta chains from one sample in a study of blood T cell repertoires in COVID-19. Repertoires were generated with immunoSEQ multiplex PCR, while TCRdb's copy carries only in-frame clones and drops some. The sample lists about 370,000 clones, approximately 88% occurring once. The sample taken for sequencing was peripheral blood. The receptor source for this set is a woman in her 30s with COVID-19, enrolled during active disease. Both conserved end residues are part of each CDR3. Each record gives: D gene, J gene, CDR3 length, V gene, clone size, CDR3 DNA, CDR3 protein. A D gene is named only where the DNA matches it firmly. Only part of the rows carry a size: once, few, many, or a class if the clone is expanded.

TRBD2 TRBJ2-3 15 TRBV27 . TGTGCCAGCAGTGCAAGGGTAGCGGGGCCAGATACGCAGTATTTT CASSARVAGPDTQYF
. TRBJ1-2 14 TRBV4-2 . TGTGCCAGCAGCCAAGATCGCGGGGGCTCTGGCTACACCTTC CASSQDRGGSGYTF
TRBD1 TRBJ2-5 15 TRBV4-1 . TGCGCCAGCAGCCAAGGGGACAGAGAGAAAGAGACCCAGTACTTC CASSQGDREKETQYF
. TRBJ1-4 11 TRBV25-1 . TGTGCCAGCAGTGATGGGCCAGGGCTGATTTTT CASSDGPGLIF
. TRBJ2-5 16 TRBV7-8 . TGTGCCAGCAGCCCCGCTCCCAGGGGCCAGCGAGAGACCCAGTACTTC CASSPAPRGQRETQYF
. TRBJ2-7 14 TRBV7-2 . TGTGCCAGCAGCTTAGGTCTAGCTGCCTACGAGCAGTACTTC CASSLGLAAYEQYF
TRBD1 TRBJ1-1 14 TRBV27 . TGTGCCAGCAGTGCAACAAACAGGGGGCTGCGAGCTTTCTTT CASSATNRGLRAFF
TRBD1 TRBJ2-2 19 TRBV3-1/TRBV3-2 . TGTGCCAGCAGCCATTCTGGACAGGCGATCCCCGCGAACACCGGGGAGCTGTTTTTT CASSHSGQAIPANTGELFF
. TRBJ1-4 16 TRBV5-6 . TGTGCCAGCAGCTTGTTTCTCAGGGAGGGGGATGAAAAACTGTTTTTT CASSLFLREGDEKLFF
TRBD2 TRBJ2-1 15 TRBV13 . TGTGCCAGCAGCTTAAGCGGGAGTTGGGGCAATGAGCAGTTCTTC CASSLSGSWGNEQFF
. TRBJ1-2 14 TRBV27 . TGTGCCAGCAGTTTGGGCAGGGGCTCGTCTGGCTACACCTTC CASSLGRGSSGYTF
. TRBJ2-1 11 TRBV29-1 . TGCAGCGTTGATCTTTACAATGAGCAGTTCTTC CSVDLYNEQFF
. TRBJ1-3 14 TRBV18 . TGTGCCAGCTCACCACAGGGAGACGGAAACACCATATATTTT CASSPQGDGNTIYF
. TRBJ1-6 16 TRBV11-2 . TGTGCCAGCAGCGACCCAGGGGTCTCCTATAATTCACCCCTCCACTTT CASSDPGVSYNSPLHF
TRBD2 TRBJ2-1 15 TRBV24-1 . TGTGCCACCAGTGATTTACTAGCGGGGGGCGATGAGCAGTTCTTC CATSDLLAGGDEQFF
TRBD1 TRBJ2-7 16 TRBV4-1 . TGCGCCAGCAGCCAAGAGATCGGGACAGGGAACTACGAGCAGTACTTC CASSQEIGTGNYEQYF
. TRBJ1-5 15 TRBV2 . TGTGCCAGCAGTGAAGCAGGGGGTCAATATCAGCCCCAGCATTTT CASSEAGGQYQPQHF
TRBD1 TRBJ1-1 15 TRBV14 . TGTGCCAGCAGCCAAGTAACCGGGACAGGGGGCAGCGCTTTCTTT CASSQVTGTGGSAFF
TRBD2 TRBJ2-1 14 TRBV30 . TGTGCCTGGAAGTCCCGACTAGCGGGACTTGGGGAGTTCTTC CAWKSRLAGLGEFF
TRBD2 TRBJ2-1 16 TRBV9 once TGTGCCAGCAGCGTAGTAGCGGGAGGATCCTACAATGAGCAGTTCTTC CASSVVAGGSYNEQFF
TRBD1 TRBJ2-5 15 TRBV4-3 . TGCGCCAGCAGCCCAGGGACAGGGCCCCAAGAGACCCAGTACTTC CASSPGTGPQETQYF